This T cell receptor beta chain was retrieved from a study of control samples from healthy donors and cancer patients. Clones were read by immunoSEQ multiplex PCR, and TCRdb kept only the in-frame ones, dropping some. This table has approximately 110,000 clones, around four fifths appearing once. The CDR3 is 15 amino acids. Trimming removed 4 bases from V and 7 bases from J, with 20 bases in between. Looked up from germline, CDR1 is SGHDT and CDR2 is YYEEEE. The table lists this clone with a few counts. This receptor was identified in a woman aged 50 to 60 in good health. The chain carries TRBV5-6 and TRBJ1-2; tentative D call: TRBD1 (5 bases). Sequenced sample: blood. CDR3 coding DNA: TGTGCCAGCAGCGGGTGGGCGTTTGAGGGACTTGGCTACACCTTC. Protein sequence: CASSGWAFEGLGYTF.